These 28 T cell receptor beta chains were all obtained from the same sample, sequenced in a study of cytomegalovirus exposure and HLA in healthy donors (dated by TCRdb to 2016 to 2017). The method was the immunoSEQ multiplex PCR assay. Drawn from immuneACCESS, this table holds only the in-frame rearrangements with V and J called that TCRdb kept. Clones are partly lost; checked studies trace under half to an unresolved V gene and leave the rest unexplained. Recorded for this sample are some 75,000 clones; approximately 96% of them occurred a single time. The top ten constitute approximately 1.3% of the sample. The material sequenced was PBMCs. These receptors all stem from a woman between 18 and 30 years old in good health and CMV-seronegative.

This clone was detected once. This sequence joins TRBV14 and TRBJ2-3, with D tentatively TRBD1 (6 bases). CDR3 size: 16 residues. The V gene's germline CDR1 is SGHDN and CDR2 FVKESK. Trimming took 3 bases from V and 0 from J, leaving 13 bases between them. CDR3 bases: TGTGCCAGCAGCCAGCTACCAGGGGAGAGCACAGATACGCAGTATTTT. Protein product: CASSQLPGESTDTQYF.

The rearrangement links TRBV25-1 to TRBJ2-5; 9 bases are a match to TRBD1. CDR1 MGHDK and CDR2 SYGVNS come from the germline V gene. With V trimmed by 2 bases and J by 6 bases, 10 bases remained unmatched. This CDR3 is 16 amino acids long. CDR3 nucleotide sequence: TGTGCCAGCAGTGAACAGGAGAAACAGGGGGCAAAGACCCAGTACTTC. Translation gives CASSEQEKQGAKTQYF.

This clone was seen once. The chain joins TRBV10-3 to TRBJ2-7; no firm D call. This CDR3 is 13 amino acids long. Germline lookup yields CDR1 ENHRY and CDR2 SYGVKD. Trimming stripped 10 bases from V and 1 base from J, with 14 bases between. The CDR3 nucleotides read TGTGCCACCTTCGAGCCCCGATCCTACGAGCAGTACTTC. This encodes CATFEPRSYEQYF.

The genes are TRBV6-5 and TRBJ2-7; 9 bases map to TRBD2. CDR1 and CDR2 from the germline V gene are MNHEY and SVGAGI. The CDR3 runs to 14 residues. V was clipped by 4 bases and J by 4 bases; unmatched bases: 5. The CDR3 protein is CASSSGLAPYEQYF. The CDR3 DNA reads as TGTGCCAGCAGTTCCGGACTAGCGCCTTACGAGCAGTACTTC.

V gene TRBV7-8 combines with J gene TRBJ2-1; 11 nucleotides agree with TRBD2. V lost 3 bases and J lost 10; bases outside the gene matches: 14. CDR3 length: 17 amino acids. Germline lookup yields CDR1 SGHVS and CDR2 FQNEAQ. The CDR3 sequence is CASSFTSLAGGIVEQFF. The CDR3 DNA reads TGTGCCAGCAGCTTCACGAGCCTAGCGGGAGGAATAGTGGAGCAGTTCTTC.

The chain employs TRBV5-1 and TRBJ2-1; D uncertain. Germline V gene data show CDR1 as SGHRS and CDR2 as YFSETQ. This CDR3 spans 12 amino acids. Trimming took off 5 bases at V and 3 bases at J, with 6 bases between the two ends. The CDR3 DNA is TGCGCCAGCAGTCCCTACTACAATGAGCAGTTCTTC. Protein sequence: CASSPYYNEQFF.

The V call is TRBV9, the J call TRBJ2-7; 12 bases match TRBD2. The V segment lost 9 bases and the J segment 1 base; nucleotides outside the gene matches: 14. Germline CDR1 SGDLS, CDR2 YYNGEE. The CDR3 consists of 17 residues. The DNA of the CDR3 is TGTGCCACCCCCCGGACTAGCGGGAACCCGAATTCCTACGAGCAGTACTTC. It encodes CATPRTSGNPNSYEQYF.

The V call is TRBV6-1, the J call TRBJ2-1; D may be TRBD1 (5 bases). V lost 7 bases and J lost 7, with 14 bases in between. The length of the CDR3 is 13 residues. Germline V gene data show CDR1 as MNHNS and CDR2 as SASEGT. This chain's CDR3 is CASKPGLVNEQFF. CDR3 nucleotides: TGTGCCAGCAAACCAGGGCTTGTGAATGAGCAGTTCTTC.

This chain uses TRBV2 with TRBJ2-7; perhaps TRBD2 as D (6 bases). Germline-derived CDR1 and CDR2 are SNHLY and FYNNEI. The germline V and J ends were trimmed by 7 bases and 3 bases, with 16 bases remaining between them. CDR3 length: 14 residues. The CDR3, as DNA: TGTGCCAGCAAGGAGGGAGCAATTAACTACGAGCAGTACTTC. It translates to CASKEGAINYEQYF.

The chain has TRBV7-9 and TRBJ2-1, with 10 bases fitting TRBD2. Germline-derived CDR1 and CDR2 are SEHNR and FQNEAQ (reference sequence). This CDR3 has 15 residues. The V and J ends lost 9 bases and 0 bases, in that order; junction bases with no gene match: 5. CDR3 in DNA: TGTGCCAGTATAGCGGGAGGTTTCTCCTACAATGAGCAGTTCTTC. As protein: CASIAGGFSYNEQFF.

The rearrangement uses TRBV7-9 and TRBJ2-1, with 10 nucleotides matching TRBD2. This CDR3 has 15 residues. V shed 5 bases and J 7 bases; nucleotides not matched to a gene: 8. The V gene's germline CDR1 is SEHNR and CDR2 FQNEAQ (reference sequence). For the CDR3, the DNA is TGTGCCAGCAGCCCCGCCTCTAGCGGGAGAAATGAGCAGTTCTTC. Translating it yields CASSPASSGRNEQFF.

The genes are TRBV14 and TRBJ1-2, with D possibly being TRBD1 (6 bases). V lost 1 base and J 8 bases, leaving 11 bases between the germline ends. The length of the CDR3 is 13 residues. CDR1 is SGHDN, CDR2 FVKESK, per germline. The CDR3 DNA sequence: TGTGCCAGCAGCCAAGTAGGGGGAGAGGGCTACACCTTC. Its protein is CASSQVGGEGYTF.

J is TRBJ1-2 and V is TRBV5-8; D unresolved. Germline V lookup: CDR1 SGHTS, CDR2 YDEGEE. Trimming shortened V by 0 bases and J by 8 bases, and 17 bases separated the two germline ends. This CDR3 region has 15 residues. This chain's CDR3 is CASSLGGFGMLGYTF. For the CDR3, the DNA is TGTGCCAGCAGCTTGGGCGGATTCGGGATGCTAGGCTACACCTTC.

The rearrangement uses TRBV11-2 and TRBJ2-1; 15 bases are a match to TRBD2. Germline CDR1 reads SGHAT; CDR2 reads FQNNGV. The CDR3 extends over 19 amino acids. V lost 5 bases to trimming and J lost 1 base; unmatched junction nucleotides: 9. As DNA, the CDR3 is TGTGCCAGCAGCGGCCCCGGGACTAGCGGGAGGCGTTCCTACAATGAGCAGTTCTTC. The encoded protein is CASSGPGTSGRRSYNEQFF.

The V call is TRBV11-2, the J call TRBJ2-7; D unclear. Germline V gene lookup returns CDR1 SGHAT and CDR2 FQNNGV. The CDR3 sequence is 13 residues long. The V end was cut by 2 bases, the J end by 1 base, with 6 bases between. In nucleotides, the CDR3 is TGTGCCAGCAGCTTATTACAGTCCTACGAGCAGTACTTC. Its protein product is CASSLLQSYEQYF.

This rearrangement joins TRBV18 to TRBJ1-6, with D uncertain. The CDR3 loop spans 15 amino acids. The germline gives CDR1 KGHSH, CDR2 LQKENI. The V end lost 2 bases, the J end lost 9 bases, and 14 bases lay between the germline ends. The CDR3 here is CASSPEATGSSPLHF. The DNA of the CDR3 is TGTGCCAGCTCACCAGAGGCGACCGGGAGTTCACCCCTCCACTTT.

The chain combines TRBV18 with TRBJ1-1, with D unclear. Trimming removed 2 bases at V and 1 base at J, with 14 bases between. The CDR3 is made up of 16 amino acids. Germline CDR1 and CDR2: KGHSH and LQKENI. CDR3 sequence (DNA): TGTGCCAGCTCACCATATGAGTGGAGCAGGAACACTGAAGCTTTCTTT. Its protein product is CASSPYEWSRNTEAFF.

The V gene is TRBV5-1, the J gene TRBJ1-5, with D possibly matching TRBD1 (5 bases). CDR3 length equals 13 residues. V was clipped by 3 bases and J by 7 bases, with 11 bases between them. The germline CDR1 and CDR2 sequences are SGHRS and YFSETQ. The CDR3 here is CASSSRVGQPQHF. DNA for the CDR3: TGCGCCAGCAGCTCCAGGGTGGGCCAGCCCCAGCATTTT.

The chain couples TRBV18 to TRBJ2-7; D unclear. V dropped 3 bases and J dropped 1 base, with 7 bases sitting between them. This CDR3 is built from 13 residues. Germline V lookup: CDR1 KGHSH, CDR2 LQKENI. This chain's CDR3 is CASSPQDSYEQYF. Written as DNA, the CDR3 is TGTGCCAGCTCACCGCAGGATTCCTACGAGCAGTACTTC.

The V gene is TRBV9, the J gene TRBJ2-7, with a possible D match to TRBD1 (7 bases). Germline V lookup: CDR1 SGDLS, CDR2 YYNGEE. This CDR3 is 16 amino acids long. Between the trimmed V and J ends, which lost 2 bases and 6 bases, there was a span of 21 bases. The CDR3 coding sequence is TGTGCCAGCAGCGTCGGGGCGGGACAGCTTATGAGCGAGCAGTACTTC. This encodes CASSVGAGQLMSEQYF.

The chain links TRBV5-1 to TRBJ1-4, with D maybe TRBD1 (5 bases). With 0 bases removed from V and 6 bases from J, the gap between germline ends came to 12 bases. CDR3 length: 15 residues. Looked up from germline, CDR1 is SGHRS and CDR2 is YFSETQ. The CDR3 loop reads CASSLEKVRDEKLFF. As DNA, the CDR3 is TGCGCCAGCAGCTTGGAAAAGGTCAGGGATGAAAAACTGTTTTTT.

The chain links TRBV14 to TRBJ2-5; possible D gene TRBD1, 6 bases. Germline CDR1 SGHDN, CDR2 FVKESK. V was trimmed by 0 bases and J by 8 bases, leaving 10 bases between them. The CDR3 runs to 13 residues. This chain's CDR3 is CASSQDQGTTQYF. DNA for the CDR3: TGTGCCAGCAGCCAAGATCAGGGGACCACCCAGTACTTC.

This rearrangement joins TRBV5-6 to TRBJ1-5; 8 positions agree with TRBD1. CDR1 is SGHDT and CDR2 is YYEEEE in the germline V gene. V dropped 4 bases and J dropped 4; count of bases not matched to a gene: 7. CDR3 length equals 15 residues. CDR3 sequence reads: CASSPYTGGNQPQHF. The CDR3 bases are TGTGCCAGCAGCCCCTACACAGGGGGGAATCAGCCCCAGCATTTT.

The V and J genes are TRBV6-5 and TRBJ2-7, with D possibly being TRBD1 (6 bases). The V end was cut by 8 bases, the J end by 2 bases, with 13 bases between. This CDR3 is built from 13 residues. Germline CDR1 MNHEY, CDR2 SVGAGI. CDR3 DNA: TGTGCCAGCTCGAGGGGGTACACCTACGAGCAGTACTTC. Amino acids: CASSRGYTYEQYF.

This clone was seen once. This chain connects TRBV10-3 to TRBJ2-2; the match to TRBD2 covers 12 bases. From germline, CDR1 is ENHRY and CDR2 SYGVKD. This CDR3 is built from 16 residues. V lost 3 bases to trimming and J lost 5 bases; unmatched junction nucleotides: 4. The CDR3 DNA is TGTGCCATCAGTGACCTAGCGGGAGGGGGGACCGGGGAGCTGTTTTTT. It translates to CAISDLAGGGTGELFF.

The chain's CDR3 is CASSRDSTEQYF. The CDR3 nucleotides are TGTGCCAGTAGCCGGGACTCGACCGAGCAGTACTTC. The chain joins TRBV19 to TRBJ2-7; D perhaps matches TRBD2 (6 bases). V gave up 6 bases and J gave up 6 bases, with 12 bases separating them. Germline V gives CDR1 LNHDA, CDR2 SQIVND (reference sequence). CDR3 size: 12 residues. Full variable domain (rest looked up from reference TRBV19 and TRBJ2-7): DGGITQSPKYLFRKEGQNVTLSCEQNLNHDAMYWYRQDPGQGLRLIYYSQIVNDFQKGDIAEGYSVSREKKESFPLTVTSAQKNPTAFYLCASSRDSTEQYFGPGTRLTVT.

The chain is built from TRBV5-1 and TRBJ2-7; TRBD2 matches at 10 bases. Trimming at V came to 7 bases and at J to 5 bases, leaving 9 bases not matched to a gene. The CDR3 has 14 residues. Germline CDR1 reads SGHRS; CDR2 reads YFSETQ. CDR3 loop: CASARKTSGNEQYF. CDR3 bases: TGCGCCAGCGCGAGGAAAACTAGCGGGAACGAGCAGTACTTC.

V gene TRBV6-6 combines with J gene TRBJ1-2; 9 bases map to TRBD1. The CDR3 length is 14 residues. Trimming removed 7 bases from V and 2 bases from J; junction bases left unmatched: 5. The germline CDR1 and CDR2 sequences are MNHNY and SVGAGI (reference sequence). As DNA, the CDR3 is TGTGCCAGCAACCTCGGACAGGGGAACTATGGCTACACCTTC. Protein sequence: CASNLGQGNYGYTF.